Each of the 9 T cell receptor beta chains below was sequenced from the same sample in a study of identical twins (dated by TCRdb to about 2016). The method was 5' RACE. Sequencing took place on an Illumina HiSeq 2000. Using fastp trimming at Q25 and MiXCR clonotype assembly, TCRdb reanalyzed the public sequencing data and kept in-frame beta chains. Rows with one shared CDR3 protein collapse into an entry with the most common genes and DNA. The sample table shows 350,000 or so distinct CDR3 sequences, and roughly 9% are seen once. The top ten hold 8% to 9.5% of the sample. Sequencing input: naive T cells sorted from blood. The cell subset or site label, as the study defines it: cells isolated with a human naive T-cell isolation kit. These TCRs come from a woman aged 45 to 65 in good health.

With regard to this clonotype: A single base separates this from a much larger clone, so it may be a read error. CDR3 bases: TGTGCCAGTATGAGAACGGGAGGTACCTACAATGAGCAGTTCTTC. As protein: CASMRTGGTYNEQFF. This rearrangement joins TRBV19 to TRBJ2-1, with 7 positions matching TRBD2. CDR3 length: 15 residues. The V gene end was trimmed by 7 bases and the J gene end by 2 bases; junction bases not matched to a gene: 8. Germline V gene data show CDR1 as LNHDA and CDR2 as SQIVND (reference sequence).

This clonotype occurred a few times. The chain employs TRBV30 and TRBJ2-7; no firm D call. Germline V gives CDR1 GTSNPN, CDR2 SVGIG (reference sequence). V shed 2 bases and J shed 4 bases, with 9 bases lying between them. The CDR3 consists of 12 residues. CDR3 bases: TGTGCCTGGAGTCTGAATCTTTACGAGCAGTACTTC. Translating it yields CAWSLNLYEQYF.

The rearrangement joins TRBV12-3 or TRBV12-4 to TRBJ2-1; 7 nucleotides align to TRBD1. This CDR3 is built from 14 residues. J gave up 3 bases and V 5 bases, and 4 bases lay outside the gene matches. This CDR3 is CASSDNRGYNEQFF. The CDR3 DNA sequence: TGTGCCAGCAGTGACAACAGGGGCTACAATGAGCAGTTCTTC.

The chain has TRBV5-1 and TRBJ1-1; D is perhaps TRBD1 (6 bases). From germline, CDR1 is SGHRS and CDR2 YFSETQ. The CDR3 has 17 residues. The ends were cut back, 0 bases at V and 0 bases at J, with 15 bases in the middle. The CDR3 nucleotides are TGCGCCAGCAGCTTGGGGTGGGGGCAGGGAATGAACACTGAAGCTTTCTTT. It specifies CASSLGWGQGMNTEAFF.

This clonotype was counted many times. Written as DNA, the CDR3 is TGCAGCGGCTGGGGGAATGAGCAGTTCTTC. This codes for CSGWGNEQFF. This chain links TRBV29-1 with TRBJ2-1; either TRBD1 or TRBD2 may fit D (5 bases each). Germline CDR1 and CDR2: SQVTM and ANQGSEA. This CDR3 is built from 10 residues. The ends were cut back, 7 bases at V and 7 bases at J, with 8 bases in the middle.

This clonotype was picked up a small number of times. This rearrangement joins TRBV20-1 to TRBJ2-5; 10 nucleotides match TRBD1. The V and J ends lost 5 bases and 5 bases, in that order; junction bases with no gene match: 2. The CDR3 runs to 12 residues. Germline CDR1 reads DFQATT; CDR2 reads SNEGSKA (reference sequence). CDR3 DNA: TGCAGTGCTGGACAGGGGGGGGAGACCCAGTACTTC. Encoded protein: CSAGQGGETQYF.

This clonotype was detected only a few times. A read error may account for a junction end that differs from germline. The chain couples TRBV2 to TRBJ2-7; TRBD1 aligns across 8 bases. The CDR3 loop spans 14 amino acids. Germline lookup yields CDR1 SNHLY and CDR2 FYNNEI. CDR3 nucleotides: TGTGCCAGCAGTCCGGAGGGACAGGCTCGGGTCGGGCACTTC. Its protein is CASSPEGQARVGHF.

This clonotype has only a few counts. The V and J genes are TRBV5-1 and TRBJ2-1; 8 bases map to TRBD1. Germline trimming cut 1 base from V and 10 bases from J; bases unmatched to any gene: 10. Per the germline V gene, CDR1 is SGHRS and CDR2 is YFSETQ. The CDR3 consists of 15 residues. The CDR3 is CASSLTGRAGGEQFF. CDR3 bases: TGCGCCAGCAGCTTGACCGGGAGAGCAGGGGGCGAGCAGTTCTTC. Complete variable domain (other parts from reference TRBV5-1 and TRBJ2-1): KAGVTQTPRYLIKTRGQQVTLSCSPISGHRSVSWYQQTPGQGLQFLFEYFSETQRNKGNFPGRFSGRQFSNSRSEMNVSTLELGDSALYLCASSLTGRAGGEQFFGPGTRLTVL.

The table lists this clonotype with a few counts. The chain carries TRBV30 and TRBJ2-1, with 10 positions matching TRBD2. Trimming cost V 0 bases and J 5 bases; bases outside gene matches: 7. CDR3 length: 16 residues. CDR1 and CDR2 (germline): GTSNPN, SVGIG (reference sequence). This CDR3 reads CAWSVRLAGGDNEQFF. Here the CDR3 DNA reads TGTGCCTGGAGTGTACGCTTAGCGGGAGGCGACAATGAGCAGTTCTTC. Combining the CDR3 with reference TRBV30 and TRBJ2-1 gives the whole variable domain SQTIHQWPATLVQPVGSPLSLECTVEGTSNPNLYWYRQAAGRGLQLLFYSVGIGQISSEVPQNLSASRPQDRQFILSSKKLLLSDSGFYLCAWSVRLAGGDNEQFFGPGTRLTVL.